This T cell receptor (beta chain) was identified during a study of blood T cells in healthy people across ages. Study overall: About one barcoded beta molecule per two T cells was captured by template switching. Overall study results and limits: While age rose, TCR beta diversity per million T cells dropped in a roughly linear way.

Remarks on this clonotype: No antigen is known for it.

The junction had 14 bases not matched to a gene; V was cut back by 8 bases and J by 5 bases. This CDR3 spans 15 amino acids. Germline V gene lookup returns CDR1 DFQATT and CDR2 SNEGSKA (reference sequence). A second PCR, run for roughly 6 to 11 cycles, used a sample-barcoded 5' primer plus a J-beta primer mix. TCRdb reanalysed the 5' RACE reads using MiXCR and keeps one entry per CDR3 protein. The top ten clones hold more than 6% of a sample with over a million distinct CDR3 sequences, roughly 64% of them seen once. The rearrangement joins TRBV20-1 to TRBJ2-1; 8 bases are shared with TRBD1. The sequence was obtained from a young man in good health. Sequenced: blood. The DNA for the CDR3 is TGCAGTCCTCAAGACAGGGGATTATTGCACAATGAGCAGTTCTTC. This translates into CSPQDRGLLHNEQFF.